The source of this T cell receptor (beta chain) is a study of tumor and adjacent non-tumor tissue in lung cancer. At the level of the study: There were around eleven adenocarcinoma, a couple of squamous cell carcinoma and 1 small cell lung cancer cases. Samples averaged about 4.17 million productive TCRbeta reads each. Study-wide results and limits: TCR diversity was significantly greater in tumor than normal lung tissue. Top 100 clones took a larger repertoire share in normal lung.

This clonotype is labeled as medium-sized. The target antigen is unknown. TCRbeta libraries were built with three rounds of nested PCR, modified from ARM-PCR. Each CDR3 protein is one row after TCRdb ran MiXCR on the multiplex PCR reads. Of 70,000 or so distinct CDR3 sequences listed, about 61% are singletons. No cell sorting was done before RNA was extracted from the tissue. This TCR was recovered from a man in his fifties with non-small cell lung cancer. The sequenced sample consisted of lung tumor tissue.

The CDR3 DNA follows: TGTGCCAGCAGCACTTCGCGGGGGGGGTCCTACAATGAGCAGTTCTTC. Amino acid sequence: CASSTSRGGSYNEQFF. The chain has TRBV12-3 or TRBV12-4 and TRBJ2-1; 9 positions match TRBD2. The CDR3 extends over 16 amino acids. With 6 bases clipped from V and 1 base from J, the junction kept 7 bases outside the gene matches.